Here is one TCR beta chain with its context. Its antigen is not known. Germline V gene sequence: CDR1 KGHSH, CDR2 LQKENI. The CDR3 runs 16 residues. V lost 6 bases to trimming and J lost 0 bases, with 15 bases between them. The data originate from a study of T cell responses to AZD1222 COVID-19 vaccine. General study results and limits: An increase in Spike-specific TCR breadth and depth was observed after two AZD1222 doses. It should be noted that donors were predominantly white British and more often female, and clonal diversity was possibly underestimated. CD4 TCRs covered the whole spike, strongest at regions 160-218 and 743-854.

The method was immunoSEQ multiplex PCR; TCRdb's version includes in-frame clones alone and lacks a portion of them. The data contain approximately 100,000 clones, around 87% of them singletons. Pooling covered second doses at about 4 or about 12 weeks. The TCR comes from an adult who received the AZD1222 COVID-19 vaccine. The chain carries TRBV18 and TRBJ1-5; D unresolved. The material sequenced was peripheral blood, taken 28 days after the second AZD1222 dose. CDR3 sequence: CASSMGSLDSNQPQHF. The CDR3 DNA sequence: TGTGCCAGCTCGATGGGGTCCCTCGATAGCAATCAGCCCCAGCATTTT.